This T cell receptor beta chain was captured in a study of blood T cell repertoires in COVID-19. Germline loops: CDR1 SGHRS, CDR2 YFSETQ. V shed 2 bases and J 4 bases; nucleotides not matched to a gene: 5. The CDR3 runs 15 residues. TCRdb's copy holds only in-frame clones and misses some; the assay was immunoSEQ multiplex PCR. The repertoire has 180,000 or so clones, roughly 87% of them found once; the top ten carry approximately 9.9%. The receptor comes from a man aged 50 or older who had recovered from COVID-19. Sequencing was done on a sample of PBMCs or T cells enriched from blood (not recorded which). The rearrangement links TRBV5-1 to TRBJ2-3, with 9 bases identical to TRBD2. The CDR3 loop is CASSFSGRGADTQYF. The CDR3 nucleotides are TGCGCCAGCAGCTTTAGCGGGAGAGGGGCAGATACGCAGTATTTT.